This T cell receptor beta chain was documented in a study of blood T cell repertoires in COVID-19. Study summary: Specimens from acute and convalescent COVID-19 originated in the United States, Italy and Spain. Sources were T cells, B-cell-depleted T cells, or PBMCs; the material itself was cDNA or gDNA.

Per the authors' pipeline: How many nucleated cells were present was estimated from reference gene primer amplification. TCRdb's copy holds only in-frame clones and misses some; the assay was immunoSEQ multiplex PCR. V and J calls and clone size follow that table, whereas D and trimming were derived from the DNA. This sample has about 220,000 clones, with 75% to 90% found just once. This CDR3 has 16 amino acids. Germline CDR1 and CDR2: SGHDT and YYEEEE. Losses at the gene ends were 4 bases for V and 0 bases for J; bases not matched to a gene: 6. The rearrangement uses TRBV5-6 and TRBJ1-3, with 8 bases identical to TRBD1. The clonotype was recovered from a woman younger than 45 who had recovered from COVID-19. Sequences were obtained from peripheral blood. The CDR3 protein is CASSLRQGNSGNTIYF. CDR3 sequence (DNA): TGTGCCAGCAGCCTCAGACAGGGGAACTCTGGAAACACCATATATTTT.